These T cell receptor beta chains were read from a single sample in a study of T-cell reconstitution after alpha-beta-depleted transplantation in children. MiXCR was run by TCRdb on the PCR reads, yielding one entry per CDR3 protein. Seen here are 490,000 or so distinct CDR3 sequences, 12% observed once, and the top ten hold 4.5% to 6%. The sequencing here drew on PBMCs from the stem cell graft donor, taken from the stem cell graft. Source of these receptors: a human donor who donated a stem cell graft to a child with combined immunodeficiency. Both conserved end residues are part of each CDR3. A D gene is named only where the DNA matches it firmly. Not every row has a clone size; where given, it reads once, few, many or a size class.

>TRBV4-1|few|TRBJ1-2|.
CASSQDYSGPYGYTF
TGCGCCAGCAGCCAAGATTACTCGGGACCCTATGGCTACACCTTC
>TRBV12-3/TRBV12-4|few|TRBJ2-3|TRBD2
CASSFGRGTQYF
TGTGCCAGCAGTTTTGGGAGGGGTACGCAGTATTTT
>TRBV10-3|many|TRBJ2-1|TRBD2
CAIRPGSGDNEQFF
TGTGCCATCAGGCCGGGCAGCGGGGACAATGAGCAGTTCTTC
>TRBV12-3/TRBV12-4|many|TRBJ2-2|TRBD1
CASSSQGANTGELFF
TGTGCCAGCAGTTCACAGGGGGCTAACACCGGGGAGCTGTTTTTT
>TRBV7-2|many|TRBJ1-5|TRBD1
CASSLGTGDQPQHF
TGTGCCAGCAGCTTGGGGACAGGAGATCAGCCCCAGCATTTT
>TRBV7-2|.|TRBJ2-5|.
CASSIGGTMQETQYF
TGTGCCAGCAGCATAGGGGGGACTATGCAAGAGACCCAGTACTTC
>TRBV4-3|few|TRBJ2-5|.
CASSAVGWETQYF
TGCGCCAGCAGCGCAGTTGGTTGGGAGACCCAGTACTTC
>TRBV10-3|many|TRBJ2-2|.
CAIRPGLDTGELFF
TGTGCCATCAGGCCCGGACTTGACACCGGGGAGCTGTTTTTT
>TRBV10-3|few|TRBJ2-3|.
CAISESRFTDTQYF
TGTGCCATCAGTGAGTCGAGATTCACAGATACGCAGTATTTT
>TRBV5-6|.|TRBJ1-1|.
CASSLLQGRTEAFF
TGTGCCAGCAGCTTGCTACAGGGACGGACTGAAGCTTTCTTT